This entry features one T cell receptor (beta chain) sequence. Blood sampling took place at baseline, cycle 4 day 1, and cycle 7 day 1. This entry is derived from a study of OX40 agonist ivuxolimab in advanced cancers. On the study more broadly: The mean age was about 61 years, ranging from about 20 to 85, with roughly four fifths of participants male. Patients with prior anti-PD-1, anti-PD-L1 or anti-CTLA-4 therapy were eligible; roughly 40% had some.

The data were produced by immunoSEQ multiplex PCR, yet TCRdb's version contains in-frame clones alone and is incomplete. The data contain some 96,000 clones, roughly 83% of them singletons. Trimming removed 2 bases from V and 4 bases from J, with 17 bases in between. Germline V gene sequence: CDR1 SGHNT, CDR2 YYREEE (reference sequence). The CDR3 spans 16 residues. The V gene is TRBV5-4, the J gene TRBJ2-3, with D perhaps TRBD2 (7 bases). Here the sequenced sample was CD4+ or CD8+ T cells sorted from blood, taken in a trial of the OX40 agonist ivuxolimab. The sequence came from an adult with an advanced solid tumor such as melanoma, head and neck, liver or kidney cancer. DNA of the CDR3: TGTGCCAGCAGCTTTCGCGGGGGACAACGCGCAGATACGCAGTATTTT. The encoded protein is CASSFRGGQRADTQYF.